This T cell receptor beta chain was identified in a study of CD4 and CD8 cells across lung adenocarcinoma regions. MiXCR, run by TCRdb on the PCR reads, gives a single entry per CDR3 protein. The sample lists some 20,000 distinct CDR3 sequences, around 46% occurring once. V lost 8 bases and J 2 bases, leaving 13 bases between the germline ends. This CDR3 region has 12 residues. Germline assignment: CDR1 DFQATT and CDR2 SNEGSKA (reference sequence). The patients had localized lung adenocarcinoma, a non-small cell subtype. The sample holds a few counts of this clonotype. What was sequenced was CD4+ T cells from the margin of a lung tumor. The origin of this receptor is a male donor with lung adenocarcinoma. The CD4 and CD8 labels of this study may be unreliable. The chain joins TRBV20-1 to TRBJ2-7; D call uncertain. The CDR3 spells CSPKRVPYEQYF. CDR3 DNA: TGCAGTCCTAAACGAGTTCCCTACGAGCAGTACTTC.